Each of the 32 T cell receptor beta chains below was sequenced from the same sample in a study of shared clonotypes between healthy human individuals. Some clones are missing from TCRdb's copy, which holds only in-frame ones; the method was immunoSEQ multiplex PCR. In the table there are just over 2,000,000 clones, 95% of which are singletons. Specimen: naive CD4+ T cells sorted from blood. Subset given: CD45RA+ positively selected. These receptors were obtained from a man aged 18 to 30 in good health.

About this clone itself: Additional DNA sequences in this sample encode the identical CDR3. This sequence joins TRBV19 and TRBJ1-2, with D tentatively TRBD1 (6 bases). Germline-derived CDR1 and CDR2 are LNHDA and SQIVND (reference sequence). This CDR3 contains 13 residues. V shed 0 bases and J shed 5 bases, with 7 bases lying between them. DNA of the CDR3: TGTGCCAGTAGTATAGACAGGGGATATGGCTACACCTTC. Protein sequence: CASSIDRGYGYTF.

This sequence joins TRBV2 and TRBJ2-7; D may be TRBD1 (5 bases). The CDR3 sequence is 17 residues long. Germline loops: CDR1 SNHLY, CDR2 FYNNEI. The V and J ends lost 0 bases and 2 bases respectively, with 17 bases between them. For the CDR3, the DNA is TGTGCCAGCAGTGAAGCGCTAGGGCCAGGGTCCCCCTACGAGCAGTACTTC. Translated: CASSEALGPGSPYEQYF.

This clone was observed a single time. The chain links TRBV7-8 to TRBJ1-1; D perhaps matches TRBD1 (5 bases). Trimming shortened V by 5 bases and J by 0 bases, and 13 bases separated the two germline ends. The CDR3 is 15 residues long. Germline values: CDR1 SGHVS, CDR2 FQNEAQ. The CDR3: CASSPGGGMNTEAFF. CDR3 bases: TGTGCCAGCAGCCCCGGGGGGGGGATGAACACTGAAGCTTTCTTT.

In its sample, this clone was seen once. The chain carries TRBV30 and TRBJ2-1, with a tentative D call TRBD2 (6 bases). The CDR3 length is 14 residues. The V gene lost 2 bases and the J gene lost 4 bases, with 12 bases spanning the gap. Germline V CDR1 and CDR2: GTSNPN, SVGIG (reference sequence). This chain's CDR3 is CAWSRTSRYNEQFF. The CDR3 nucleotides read TGTGCCTGGAGTCGCACTAGCAGATACAATGAGCAGTTCTTC.

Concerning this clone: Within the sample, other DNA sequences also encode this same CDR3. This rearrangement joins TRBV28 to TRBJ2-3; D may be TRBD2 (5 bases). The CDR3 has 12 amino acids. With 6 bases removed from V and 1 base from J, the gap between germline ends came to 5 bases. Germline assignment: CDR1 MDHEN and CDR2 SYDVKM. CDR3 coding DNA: TGTGCCAGCAGCGGGGGCACAGATACGCAGTATTTT. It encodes CASSGGTDTQYF. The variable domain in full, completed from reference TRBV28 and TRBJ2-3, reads DVKVTQSSRYLVKRTGEKVFLECVQDMDHENMFWYRQDPGLGLRLIYFSYDVKMKEKGDIPEGYSVSREKKERFSLILESASTNQTSMYLCASSGGTDTQYFGPGTRLTVL.

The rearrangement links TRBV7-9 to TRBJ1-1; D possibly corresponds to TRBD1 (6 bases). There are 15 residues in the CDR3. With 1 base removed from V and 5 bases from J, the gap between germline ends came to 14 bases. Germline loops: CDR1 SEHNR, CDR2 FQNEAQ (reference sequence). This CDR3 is CASSLGRGAVTEAFF. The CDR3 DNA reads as TGTGCCAGCAGCTTAGGTCGGGGGGCTGTAACTGAAGCTTTCTTT.

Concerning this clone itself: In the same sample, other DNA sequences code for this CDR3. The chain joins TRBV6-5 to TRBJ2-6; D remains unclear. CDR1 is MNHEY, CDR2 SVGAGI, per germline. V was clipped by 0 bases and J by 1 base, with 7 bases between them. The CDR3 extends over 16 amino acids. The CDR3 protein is CASSYSDASGANVLTF. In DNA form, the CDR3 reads TGTGCCAGCAGTTACTCGGACGCATCTGGGGCCAACGTCCTGACTTTC.

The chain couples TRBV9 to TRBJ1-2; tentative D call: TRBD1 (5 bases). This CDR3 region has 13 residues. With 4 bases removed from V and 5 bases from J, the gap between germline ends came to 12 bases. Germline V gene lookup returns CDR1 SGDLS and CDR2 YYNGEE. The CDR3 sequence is CASSTGGGYGYTF. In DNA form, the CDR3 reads TGTGCCAGCAGCACCGGGGGAGGATATGGCTACACCTTC.

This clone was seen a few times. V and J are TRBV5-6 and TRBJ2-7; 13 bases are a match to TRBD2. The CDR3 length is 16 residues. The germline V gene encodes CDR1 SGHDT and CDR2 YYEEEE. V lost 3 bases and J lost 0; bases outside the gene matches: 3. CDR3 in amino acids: CASSWGLAGSSYEQYF. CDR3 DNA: TGTGCCAGCAGCTGGGGACTAGCGGGGAGCTCCTACGAGCAGTACTTC. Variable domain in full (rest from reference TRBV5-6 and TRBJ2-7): DAGVTQSPTHLIKTRGQQVTLRCSPKSGHDTVSWYQQALGQGPQFIFQYYEEEERQRGNFPDRFSGHQFPNYSSELNVNALLLGDSALYLCASSWGLAGSSYEQYFGPGTRLTVT.

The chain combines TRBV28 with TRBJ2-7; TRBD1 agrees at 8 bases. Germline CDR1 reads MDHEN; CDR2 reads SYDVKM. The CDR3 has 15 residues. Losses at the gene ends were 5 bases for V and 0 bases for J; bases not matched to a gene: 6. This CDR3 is CASSGRGPLSYEQYF. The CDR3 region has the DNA TGTGCCAGCAGTGGCAGGGGGCCCCTCTCCTACGAGCAGTACTTC.

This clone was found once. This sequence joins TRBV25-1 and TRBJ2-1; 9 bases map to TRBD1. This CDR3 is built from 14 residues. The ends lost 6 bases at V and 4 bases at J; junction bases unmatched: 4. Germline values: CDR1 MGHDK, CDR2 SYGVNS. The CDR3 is CASSEQGAYNEQFF. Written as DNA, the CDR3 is TGTGCCAGCAGCGAACAGGGGGCGTACAATGAGCAGTTCTTC. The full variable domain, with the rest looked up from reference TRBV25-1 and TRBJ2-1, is EADIYQTPRYLVIGTGKKITLECSQTMGHDKMYWYQQDPGMELHLIHYSYGVNSTEKGDLSSESTVSRIRTEHFPLTLESARPSHTSQYLCASSEQGAYNEQFFGPGTRLTVL.

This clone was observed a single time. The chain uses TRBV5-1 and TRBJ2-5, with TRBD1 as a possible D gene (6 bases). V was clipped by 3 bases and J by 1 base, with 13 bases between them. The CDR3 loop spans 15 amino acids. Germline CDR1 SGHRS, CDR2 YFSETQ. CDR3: CASSSNQGSQETQYF. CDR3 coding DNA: TGCGCCAGCAGCTCGAATCAGGGGTCCCAAGAGACCCAGTACTTC.

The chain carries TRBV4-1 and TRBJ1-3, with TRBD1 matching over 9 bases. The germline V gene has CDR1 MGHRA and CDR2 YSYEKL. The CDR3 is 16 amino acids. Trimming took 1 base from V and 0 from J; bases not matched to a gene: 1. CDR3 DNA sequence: TGCGCCAGCAGCCAAGGGGACAGGGTCTCTGGAAACACCATATATTTT. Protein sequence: CASSQGDRVSGNTIYF.

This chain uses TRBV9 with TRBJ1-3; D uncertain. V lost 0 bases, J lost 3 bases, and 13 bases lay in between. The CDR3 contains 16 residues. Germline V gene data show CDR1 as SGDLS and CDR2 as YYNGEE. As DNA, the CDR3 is TGTGCCAGCAGCGTAGGGGTCTTAGATTTTGGAAACACCATATATTTT. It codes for CASSVGVLDFGNTIYF.

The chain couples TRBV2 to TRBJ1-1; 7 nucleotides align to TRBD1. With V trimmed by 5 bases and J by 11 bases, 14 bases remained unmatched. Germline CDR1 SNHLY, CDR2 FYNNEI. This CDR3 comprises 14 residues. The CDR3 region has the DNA TGTGCCAGCAGTCACCAGGGGGATACCCGGCGGGCTTTCTTT. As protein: CASSHQGDTRRAFF.

The CDR3 is CASSQLQGARHEQYF. The CDR3 bases are TGCGCCAGCAGCCAGTTACAGGGGGCGAGGCACGAGCAGTACTTC. The V call is TRBV4-1, the J call TRBJ2-7; 9 bases are shared with TRBD1. Germline V gives CDR1 MGHRA, CDR2 YSYEKL. J lost 5 bases, V lost 3 bases, and 8 bases had no gene match. This CDR3 has 15 amino acids.

In nucleotides, the CDR3 is TGTGCCAGCACTCCGGACAGGGGGCTTATTACGCAGTATTTT. It encodes CASTPDRGLITQYF. The chain carries TRBV6-1 and TRBJ2-3; 11 nucleotides align to TRBD1. V lost 7 bases, J lost 8 bases, and 8 bases stayed unmatched. Germline V gene sequence: CDR1 MNHNS, CDR2 SASEGT. This CDR3 has 14 amino acids.

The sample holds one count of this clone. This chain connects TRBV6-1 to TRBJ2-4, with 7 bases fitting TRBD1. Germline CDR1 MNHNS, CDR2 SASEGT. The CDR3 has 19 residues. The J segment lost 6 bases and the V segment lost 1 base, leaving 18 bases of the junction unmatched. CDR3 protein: CASSEDRQGPLGSRNIQYF. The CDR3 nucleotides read TGTGCCAGCAGTGAAGATCGACAGGGCCCCTTAGGATCCAGAAACATTCAGTACTTC.

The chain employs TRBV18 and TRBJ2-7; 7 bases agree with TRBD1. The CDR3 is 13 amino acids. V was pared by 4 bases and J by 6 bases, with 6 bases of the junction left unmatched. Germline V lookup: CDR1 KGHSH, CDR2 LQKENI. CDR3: CASSRSTGPEQYF. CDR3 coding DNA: TGTGCCAGCTCACGATCGACAGGGCCCGAGCAGTACTTC.

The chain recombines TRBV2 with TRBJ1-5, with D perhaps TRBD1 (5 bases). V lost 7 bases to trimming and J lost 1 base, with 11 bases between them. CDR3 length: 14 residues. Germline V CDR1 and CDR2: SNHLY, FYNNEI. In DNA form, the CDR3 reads TGTGCCAGCACCGAGGAGGGGAGCAATCAGCCCCAGCATTTT. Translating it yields CASTEEGSNQPQHF.

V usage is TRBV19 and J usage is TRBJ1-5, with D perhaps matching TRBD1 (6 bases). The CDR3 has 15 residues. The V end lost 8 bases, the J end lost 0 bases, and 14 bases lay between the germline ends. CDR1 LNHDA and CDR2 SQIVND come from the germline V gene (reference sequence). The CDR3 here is CASATGTNSNQPQHF. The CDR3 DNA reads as TGTGCCAGTGCTACCGGGACAAATAGCAATCAGCCCCAGCATTTT. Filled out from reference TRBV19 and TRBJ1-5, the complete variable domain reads DGGITQSPKYLFRKEGQNVTLSCEQNLNHDAMYWYRQDPGQGLRLIYYSQIVNDFQKGDIAEGYSVSREKKESFPLTVTSAQKNPTAFYLCASATGTNSNQPQHFGDGTRLSIL.

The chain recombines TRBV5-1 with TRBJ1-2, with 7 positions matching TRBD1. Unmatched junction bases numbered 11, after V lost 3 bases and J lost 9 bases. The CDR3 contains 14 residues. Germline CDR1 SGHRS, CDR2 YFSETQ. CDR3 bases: TGCGCCAGCAGCTCAGGGACAGCCCCCGTTAGCTACACCTTC. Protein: CASSSGTAPVSYTF.

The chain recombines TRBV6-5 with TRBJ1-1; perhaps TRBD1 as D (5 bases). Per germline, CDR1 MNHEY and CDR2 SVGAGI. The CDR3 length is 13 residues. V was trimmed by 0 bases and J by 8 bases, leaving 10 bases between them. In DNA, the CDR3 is TGTGCCAGCAGTTACTCGAGTCCAGGGGAAGCTTTCTTT. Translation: CASSYSSPGEAFF.

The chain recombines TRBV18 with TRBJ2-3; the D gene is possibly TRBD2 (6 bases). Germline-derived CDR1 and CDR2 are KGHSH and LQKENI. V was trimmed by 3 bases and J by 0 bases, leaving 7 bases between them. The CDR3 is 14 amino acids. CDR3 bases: TGTGCCAGCTCACCGACTAGTAGCACAGATACGCAGTATTTT. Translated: CASSPTSSTDTQYF.

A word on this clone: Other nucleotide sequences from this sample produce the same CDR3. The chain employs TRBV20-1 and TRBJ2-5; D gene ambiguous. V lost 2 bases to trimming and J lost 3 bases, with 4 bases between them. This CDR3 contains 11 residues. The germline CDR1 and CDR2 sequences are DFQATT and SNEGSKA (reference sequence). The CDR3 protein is CSARQKETQYF. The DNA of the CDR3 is TGCAGTGCTAGACAGAAAGAGACCCAGTACTTC.

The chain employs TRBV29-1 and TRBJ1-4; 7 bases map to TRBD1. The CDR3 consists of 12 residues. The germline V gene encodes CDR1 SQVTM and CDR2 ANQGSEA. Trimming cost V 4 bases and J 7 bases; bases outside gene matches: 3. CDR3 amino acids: CSVGRTGEKLFF. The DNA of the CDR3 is TGCAGCGTTGGTAGGACAGGTGAAAAACTGTTTTTT.

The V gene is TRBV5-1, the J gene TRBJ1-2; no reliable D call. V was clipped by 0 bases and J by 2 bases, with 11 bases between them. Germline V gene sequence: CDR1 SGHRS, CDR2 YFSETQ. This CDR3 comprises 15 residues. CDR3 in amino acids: CASSLDLGPNYGYTF. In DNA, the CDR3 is TGCGCCAGCAGCTTGGACCTGGGCCCGAACTATGGCTACACCTTC. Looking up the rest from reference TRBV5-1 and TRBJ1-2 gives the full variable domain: KAGVTQTPRYLIKTRGQQVTLSCSPISGHRSVSWYQQTPGQGLQFLFEYFSETQRNKGNFPGRFSGRQFSNSRSEMNVSTLELGDSALYLCASSLDLGPNYGYTFGSGTRLTVV.

CDR3 in amino acids: CASSKGTANTEAFF. The DNA of the CDR3 is TGTGCCAGCAGCAAAGGGACGGCGAACACTGAAGCTTTCTTT. The chain employs TRBV5-4 and TRBJ1-1; tentatively, D is TRBD1 (5 bases). V gave up 4 bases and J gave up 1 base, with 11 bases separating them. The CDR3 consists of 14 residues. Germline values: CDR1 SGHNT, CDR2 YYREEE (reference sequence).

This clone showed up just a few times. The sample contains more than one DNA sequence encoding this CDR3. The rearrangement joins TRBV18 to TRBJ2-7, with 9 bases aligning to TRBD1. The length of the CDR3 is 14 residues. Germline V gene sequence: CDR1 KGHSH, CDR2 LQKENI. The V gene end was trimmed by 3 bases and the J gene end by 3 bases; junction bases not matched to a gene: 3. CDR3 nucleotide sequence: TGTGCCAGCTCACCCGGGACAGGGATCTACGAGCAGTACTTC. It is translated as CASSPGTGIYEQYF.

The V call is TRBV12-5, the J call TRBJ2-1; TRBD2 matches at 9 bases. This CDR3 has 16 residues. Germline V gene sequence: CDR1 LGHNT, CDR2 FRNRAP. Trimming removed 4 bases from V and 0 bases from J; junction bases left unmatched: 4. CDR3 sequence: CASGSLAGASYNEQFF. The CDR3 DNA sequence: TGTGCTAGTGGTTCCTTAGCGGGAGCCTCCTACAATGAGCAGTTCTTC.

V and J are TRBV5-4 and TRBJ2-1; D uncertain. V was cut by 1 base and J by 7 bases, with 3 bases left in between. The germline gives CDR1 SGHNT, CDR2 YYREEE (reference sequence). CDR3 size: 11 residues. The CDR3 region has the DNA TGTGCCAGCAGCTTGCTGAATGAGCAGTTCTTC. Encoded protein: CASSLLNEQFF.

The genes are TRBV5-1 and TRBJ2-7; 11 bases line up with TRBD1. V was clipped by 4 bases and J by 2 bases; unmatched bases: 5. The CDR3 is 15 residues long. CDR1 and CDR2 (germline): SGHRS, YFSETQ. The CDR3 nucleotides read TGCGCCAGCAGCCGAGGGACAGGGGGAACCTACGAGCAGTACTTC. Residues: CASSRGTGGTYEQYF.